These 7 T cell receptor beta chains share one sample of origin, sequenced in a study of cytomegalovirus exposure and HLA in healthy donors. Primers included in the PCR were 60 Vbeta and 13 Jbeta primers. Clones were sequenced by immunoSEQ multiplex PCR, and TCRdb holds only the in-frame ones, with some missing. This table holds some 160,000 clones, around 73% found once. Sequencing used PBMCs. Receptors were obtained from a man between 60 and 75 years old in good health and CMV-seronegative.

The CDR3 DNA sequence: TGTGCCAGCAGACCCGACTTGATCGACAGAAGGAATGAGCAGTTCTTC. Amino acids: CASRPDLIDRRNEQFF. The V and J genes are TRBV27 and TRBJ2-1; tentative D call: TRBD1 (5 bases). The CDR3 runs 16 residues. V gave up 6 bases and J gave up 7 bases, with 22 bases separating them. Per germline, CDR1 MNHEY and CDR2 SMNVEV (reference sequence).

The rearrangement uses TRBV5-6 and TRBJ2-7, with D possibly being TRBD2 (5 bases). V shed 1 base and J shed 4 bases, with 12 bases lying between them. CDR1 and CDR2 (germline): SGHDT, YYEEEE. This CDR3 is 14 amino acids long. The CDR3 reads CASSLRGFGYEQYF. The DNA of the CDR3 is TGTGCCAGCAGCTTGAGAGGGTTTGGGTACGAGCAGTACTTC.

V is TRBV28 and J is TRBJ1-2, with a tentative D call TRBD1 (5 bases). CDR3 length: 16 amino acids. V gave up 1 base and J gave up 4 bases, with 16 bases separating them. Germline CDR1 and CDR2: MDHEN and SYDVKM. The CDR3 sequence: CASSLSQGTTRYGYTF. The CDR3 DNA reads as TGTGCCAGCAGTTTATCGCAGGGTACTACCCGCTATGGCTACACCTTC.

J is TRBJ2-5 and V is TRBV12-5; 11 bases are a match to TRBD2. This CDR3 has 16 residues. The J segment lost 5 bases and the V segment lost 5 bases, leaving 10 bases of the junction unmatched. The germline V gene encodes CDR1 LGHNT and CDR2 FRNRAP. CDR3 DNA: TGTGCTAGTGGTCCTCAAATAGCGGGGGGGCACGAGACCCAGTACTTC. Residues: CASGPQIAGGHETQYF.

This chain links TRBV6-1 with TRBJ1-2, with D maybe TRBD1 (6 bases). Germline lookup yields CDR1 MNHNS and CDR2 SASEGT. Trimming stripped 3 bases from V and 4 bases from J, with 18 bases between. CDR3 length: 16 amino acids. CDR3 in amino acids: CASSEGGAGVAYGYTF. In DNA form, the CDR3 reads TGTGCCAGCAGTGAGGGGGGGGCAGGGGTTGCCTATGGCTACACCTTC.

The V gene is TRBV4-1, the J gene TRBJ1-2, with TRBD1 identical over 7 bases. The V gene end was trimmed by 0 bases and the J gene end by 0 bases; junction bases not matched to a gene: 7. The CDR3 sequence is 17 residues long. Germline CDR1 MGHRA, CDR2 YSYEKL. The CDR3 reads CASSQDNRGLANYGYTF. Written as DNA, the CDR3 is TGCGCCAGCAGCCAAGATAACAGGGGCCTAGCTAACTATGGCTACACCTTC.

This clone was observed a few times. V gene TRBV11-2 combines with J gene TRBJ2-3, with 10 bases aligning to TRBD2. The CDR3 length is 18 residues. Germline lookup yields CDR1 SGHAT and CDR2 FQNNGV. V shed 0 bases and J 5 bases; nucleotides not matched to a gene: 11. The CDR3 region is CASSLDRYSGGHEDTQYF. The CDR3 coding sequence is TGTGCCAGCAGCTTAGATCGTTATAGCGGGGGGCATGAAGATACGCAGTATTTT.